This T cell receptor beta chain was sequenced for a study of early T cells in non-severe SARS-CoV-2 infection. Study summary: Alpha and beta chains were unpaired, from unsorted whole-blood bulk RNA.

The germline V gene has CDR1 SGHDT and CDR2 YYEEEE. The CDR3 runs 15 residues. V was pared by 4 bases and J by 5 bases, with 18 bases between. Attached unique molecular identifiers marked individual cDNA molecules. TCRdb itself ran the 5' RACE reads through MiXCR, one entry per CDR3 protein. This table has around 59,000 distinct CDR3 sequences, around 10% appearing once. This clonotype has ten or more counts. The antigen remains undetermined. Notes on the study in general: Sequences matched to VDJdb favored anti-spike CD8 responses, while private and CD4 specificities were missed.

The sample was whole blood. This TCR was sampled from an adult who was a healthcare worker with PCR-confirmed SARS-CoV-2 infection or an uninfected control (not recorded which). V usage is TRBV5-6 and J usage is TRBJ1-1; no reliable D call. As DNA, the CDR3 is TGTGCCAGCAGCCTATTGCAGGCGGGAGTGACTGAAGCTTTCTTT. Its translation is CASSLLQAGVTEAFF.